The 9 T cell receptor beta chains presented below share a single source sample, sequenced in a study of T cell responses to AZD1222 COVID-19 vaccine. Libraries were prepared by immunoSEQ multiplex PCR; TCRdb keeps only in-frame clonotypes and omits some of them. There are about 150,000 clones in the sample; roughly 85% occur only once, and around 7.9% lies in the top ten. Source: peripheral blood, taken 28 days after the second dose of the MenACWY control vaccine. Receptor source: an adult who received the MenACWY meningococcal vaccine as a control.

V gene TRBV7-9 combines with J gene TRBJ1-2; TRBD1 matches at 7 bases. CDR3 size: 15 residues. CDR1 is SEHNR and CDR2 is FQNEAQ in the germline V gene (reference sequence). The V segment lost 4 bases and the J segment 4 bases; nucleotides outside the gene matches: 9. The chain's CDR3 is CASSSTRGNSYGYTF. For the CDR3, the DNA is TGTGCCAGCAGCTCAACCAGGGGGAACAGCTATGGCTACACCTTC.

This sequence joins TRBV28 and TRBJ1-6; D gene unclear. Germline CDR1 MDHEN, CDR2 SYDVKM. The CDR3 has 15 residues. V lost 5 bases to trimming and J lost 2 bases, with 10 bases between them. CDR3 nucleotide sequence: TGTGCCAGCAGTACCCGACACACCTATAATTCACCCCTCCACTTT. Translated: CASSTRHTYNSPLHF.

This clone was seen once. The chain joins TRBV4-3 to TRBJ2-3, with D unclear. CDR1 is LGHNA and CDR2 is YSLEER in the germline V gene. V was clipped by 0 bases and J by 7 bases, with 20 bases between them. The CDR3 sequence is 17 residues long. The CDR3 protein is CASSQDALGPEMNTQYF. CDR3 in DNA: TGCGCCAGCAGCCAAGATGCTTTGGGCCCCGAGATGAATACGCAGTATTTT.

V is TRBV3-1 (or the pseudogene TRBV3-2) and J is TRBJ1-5; TRBD1 is a possible D gene (5 bases). The ends were cut back, 0 bases at V and 7 bases at J, with 13 bases in the middle. The CDR3 is 15 amino acids. Germline CDR1 reads LGHDT; CDR2 reads YNNKEL (reference sequence). The CDR3 reads CASSQDPGRGQPQHF. CDR3 DNA: TGTGCCAGCAGCCAAGATCCGGGACGTGGCCAGCCCCAGCATTTT.

The V call is TRBV6-5, the J call TRBJ1-5; 10 bases are a match to TRBD1. The J segment lost 3 bases and the V segment lost 4 bases, leaving 3 bases of the junction unmatched. CDR3 length equals 15 residues. The germline V gene has CDR1 MNHEY and CDR2 SVGAGI. The CDR3 here is CASSWTGGFNQPQHF. Written as DNA, the CDR3 is TGTGCCAGCAGTTGGACAGGGGGATTCAATCAGCCCCAGCATTTT.

There are a few counts of this clone. V usage is TRBV9 and J usage is TRBJ2-1; 9 bases are shared with TRBD2. V lost 0 bases and J lost 6; bases outside the gene matches: 10. The CDR3 extends over 17 amino acids. Germline values: CDR1 SGDLS, CDR2 YYNGEE. The CDR3 sequence is CASSVATGGGAGNEQFF. CDR3 DNA: TGTGCCAGCAGCGTAGCTACCGGCGGGGGGGCCGGCAATGAGCAGTTCTTC.

CDR3 loop: CASSFKQNTEAFF. The CDR3 DNA sequence: TGCGCCAGCAGCTTTAAACAGAACACTGAAGCTTTCTTT. The chain links TRBV5-1 to TRBJ1-1, with D uncertain. CDR3 length: 13 residues. The ends were cut back, 2 bases at V and 1 base at J, with 6 bases in the middle. Germline V lookup: CDR1 SGHRS, CDR2 YFSETQ. The whole variable domain, filled in from reference TRBV5-1 and TRBJ1-1, reads KAGVTQTPRYLIKTRGQQVTLSCSPISGHRSVSWYQQTPGQGLQFLFEYFSETQRNKGNFPGRFSGRQFSNSRSEMNVSTLELGDSALYLCASSFKQNTEAFFGQGTRLTVV.

This chain joins TRBV13 and TRBJ2-7; the match to TRBD1 covers 9 bases. V lost 6 bases, J lost 2 bases, and 5 bases stayed unmatched. This CDR3 region has 14 residues. Germline assignment: CDR1 PRHDT and CDR2 FYEKMQ (reference sequence). The CDR3: CASSTGTGTYEQYF. CDR3 in DNA: TGTGCCAGCAGTACGGGGACAGGGACCTACGAGCAGTACTTC. Drawing the rest from reference TRBV13 and TRBJ2-7, the complete variable domain is AAGVIQSPRHLIKEKRETATLKCYPIPRHDTVYWYQQGPGQDPQFLISFYEKMQSDKGSIPDRFSAQQFSDYHSELNMSSLELGDSALYFCASSTGTGTYEQYFGPGTRLTVT.

The chain couples TRBV5-4 to TRBJ2-7, with 16 bases that match TRBD2. There are 16 residues in the CDR3. Trimming cost V 5 bases and J 2 bases; bases outside gene matches: 4. Germline V gene lookup returns CDR1 SGHNT and CDR2 YYREEE (reference sequence). This chain's CDR3 is CASSSGTSGRAYEQYF. In DNA form, the CDR3 reads TGTGCCAGCAGTTCGGGGACTAGCGGGAGGGCCTACGAGCAGTACTTC.